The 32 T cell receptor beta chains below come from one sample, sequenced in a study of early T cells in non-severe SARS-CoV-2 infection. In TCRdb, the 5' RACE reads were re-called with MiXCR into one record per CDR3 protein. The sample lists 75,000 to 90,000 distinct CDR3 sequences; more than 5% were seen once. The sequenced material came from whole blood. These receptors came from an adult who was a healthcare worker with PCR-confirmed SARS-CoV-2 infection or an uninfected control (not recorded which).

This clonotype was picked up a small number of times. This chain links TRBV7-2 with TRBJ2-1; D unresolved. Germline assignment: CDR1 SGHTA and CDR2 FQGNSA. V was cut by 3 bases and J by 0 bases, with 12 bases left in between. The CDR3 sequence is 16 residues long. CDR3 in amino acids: CASSFPPGSSYNEQFF. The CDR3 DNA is TGTGCCAGCAGCTTTCCCCCAGGAAGCTCCTACAATGAGCAGTTCTTC. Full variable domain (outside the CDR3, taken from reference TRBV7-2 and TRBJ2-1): GAGVSQSPSNKVTEKGKDVELRCDPISGHTALYWYRQSLGQGLEFLIYFQGNSAPDKSGLPSDRFSAERTGGSVSTLTIQRTQQEDSAVYLCASSFPPGSSYNEQFFGPGTRLTVL.

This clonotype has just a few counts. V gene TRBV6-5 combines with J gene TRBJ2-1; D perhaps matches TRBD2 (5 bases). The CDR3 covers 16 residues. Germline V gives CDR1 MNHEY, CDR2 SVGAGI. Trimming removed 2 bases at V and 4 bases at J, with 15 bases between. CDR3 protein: CASSYGGLAEYNEQFF. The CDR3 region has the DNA TGTGCCAGCAGTTACGGTGGGCTAGCAGAGTACAATGAGCAGTTCTTC.

The CDR3 DNA sequence: TGCGCCAGCAGCTTGGCCCCGGGACTAGCGGGAGTCCCCCCATCCCATGAGCAGTTCTTC. It yields the protein CASSLAPGLAGVPPSHEQFF. The chain links TRBV5-1 to TRBJ2-1, with TRBD2 matching 14 bases. The trim removed 0 bases at V and 8 bases at J, leaving 16 bases unmatched. CDR1 is SGHRS and CDR2 is YFSETQ in the germline V gene. This CDR3 contains 20 residues.

CDR3 DNA sequence: TGTGCCAGCAGCCCGACAGGACCGACGGTTGAAGCTTTCTTT. It specifies CASSPTGPTVEAFF. This chain links TRBV12-3 or TRBV12-4 with TRBJ1-1, with a weak D call TRBD1 (6 bases). Trimming cost V 6 bases and J 7 bases, with 18 bases left between them. The CDR3 extends over 14 amino acids.

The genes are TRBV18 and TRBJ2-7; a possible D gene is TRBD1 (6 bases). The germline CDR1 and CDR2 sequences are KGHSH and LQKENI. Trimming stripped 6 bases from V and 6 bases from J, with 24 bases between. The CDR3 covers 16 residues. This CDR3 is CASSSQTTGLMGEQYF. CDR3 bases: TGTGCCAGCTCCTCACAGACAACAGGGCTAATGGGCGAGCAGTACTTC.

CDR3 residues: CASSTRDRGRNEQFF. The CDR3 coding sequence is TGTGCCAGCAGTACCCGGGACAGGGGTCGCAATGAGCAGTTCTTC. The gene calls are TRBV6-5 and TRBJ2-1, with 10 bases lining up with TRBD1. The V gene's germline CDR1 is MNHEY and CDR2 SVGAGI. This CDR3 comprises 15 residues. V shed 5 bases and J 6 bases; nucleotides not matched to a gene: 7.

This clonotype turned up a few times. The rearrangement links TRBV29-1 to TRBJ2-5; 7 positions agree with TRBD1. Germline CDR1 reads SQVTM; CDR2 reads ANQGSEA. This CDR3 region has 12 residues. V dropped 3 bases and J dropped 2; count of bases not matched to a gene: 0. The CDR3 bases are TGCAGCGTTGAGACAGGGCAAGAGACCCAGTACTTC. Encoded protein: CSVETGQETQYF.

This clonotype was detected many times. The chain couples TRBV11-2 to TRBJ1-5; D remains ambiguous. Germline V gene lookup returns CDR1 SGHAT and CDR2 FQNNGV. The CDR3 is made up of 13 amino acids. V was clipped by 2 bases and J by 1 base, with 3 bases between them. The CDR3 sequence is CASSLNSNQPQHF. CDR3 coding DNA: TGTGCCAGCAGCTTAAACAGCAATCAGCCCCAGCATTTT.

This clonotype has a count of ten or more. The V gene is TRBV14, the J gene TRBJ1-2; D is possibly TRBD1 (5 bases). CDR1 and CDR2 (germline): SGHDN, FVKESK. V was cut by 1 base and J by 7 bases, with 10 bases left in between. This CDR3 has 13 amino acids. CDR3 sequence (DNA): TGTGCCAGCAGCCAAGGGAGGGGCCTTGGCTACACCTTC. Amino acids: CASSQGRGLGYTF.

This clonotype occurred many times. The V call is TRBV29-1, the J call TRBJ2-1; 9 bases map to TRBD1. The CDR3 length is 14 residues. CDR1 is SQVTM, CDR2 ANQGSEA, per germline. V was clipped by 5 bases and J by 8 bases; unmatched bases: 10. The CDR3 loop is CSVTLRDRAHEQFF. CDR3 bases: TGCAGCGTTACCCTCCGGGACAGGGCCCATGAGCAGTTCTTC.

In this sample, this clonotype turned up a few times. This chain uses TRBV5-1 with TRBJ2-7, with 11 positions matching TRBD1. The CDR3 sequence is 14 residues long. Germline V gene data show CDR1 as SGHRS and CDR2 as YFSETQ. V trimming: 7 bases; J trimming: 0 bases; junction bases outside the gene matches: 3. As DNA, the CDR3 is TGCGCCAGCTCGGGACAGGGGGGCTCCTACGAGCAGTACTTC. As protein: CASSGQGGSYEQYF.

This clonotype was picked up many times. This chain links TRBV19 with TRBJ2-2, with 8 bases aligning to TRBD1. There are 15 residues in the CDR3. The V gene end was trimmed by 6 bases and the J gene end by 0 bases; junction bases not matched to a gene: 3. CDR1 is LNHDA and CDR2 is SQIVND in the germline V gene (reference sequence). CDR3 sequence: CASRTGGPNTGELFF. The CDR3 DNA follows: TGTGCCAGTAGAACAGGGGGTCCGAACACCGGGGAGCTGTTTTTT.

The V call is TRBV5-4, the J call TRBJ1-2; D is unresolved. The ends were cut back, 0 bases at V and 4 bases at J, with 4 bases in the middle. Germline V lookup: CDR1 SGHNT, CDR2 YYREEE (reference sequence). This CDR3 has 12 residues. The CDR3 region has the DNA TGTGCCAGCAGCTTGGCCAGCTATGGCTACACCTTC. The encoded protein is CASSLASYGYTF.

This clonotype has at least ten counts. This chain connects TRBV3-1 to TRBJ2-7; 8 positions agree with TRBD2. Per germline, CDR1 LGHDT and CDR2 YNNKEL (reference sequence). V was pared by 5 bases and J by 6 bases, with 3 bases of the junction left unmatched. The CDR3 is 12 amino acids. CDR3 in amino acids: CASSSGGGEQYF. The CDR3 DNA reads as TGTGCCAGCAGCAGCGGGGGAGGCGAGCAGTACTTC.

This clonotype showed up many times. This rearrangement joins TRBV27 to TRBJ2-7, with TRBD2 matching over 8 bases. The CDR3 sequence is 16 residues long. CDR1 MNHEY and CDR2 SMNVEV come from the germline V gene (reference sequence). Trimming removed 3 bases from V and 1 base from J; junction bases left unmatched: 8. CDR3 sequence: CASSFPRVAGSYEQYF. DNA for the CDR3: TGTGCCAGCAGTTTCCCCAGGGTAGCGGGATCCTACGAGCAGTACTTC.

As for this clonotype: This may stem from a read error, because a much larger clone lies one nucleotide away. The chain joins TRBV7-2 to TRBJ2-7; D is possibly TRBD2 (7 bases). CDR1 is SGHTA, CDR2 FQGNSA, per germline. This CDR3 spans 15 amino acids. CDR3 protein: CASSLAFGGLYVQYF. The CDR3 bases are TGTGCCAGCAGCTTAGCGTTCGGGGGGCTGTACGTGCAGTACTTC. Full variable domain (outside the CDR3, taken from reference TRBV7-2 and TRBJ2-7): GAGVSQSPSNKVTEKGKDVELRCDPISGHTALYWYRQSLGQGLEFLIYFQGNSAPDKSGLPSDRFSAERTGGSVSTLTIQRTQQEDSAVYLCASSLAFGGLYVQYFGPGTRLTVT.

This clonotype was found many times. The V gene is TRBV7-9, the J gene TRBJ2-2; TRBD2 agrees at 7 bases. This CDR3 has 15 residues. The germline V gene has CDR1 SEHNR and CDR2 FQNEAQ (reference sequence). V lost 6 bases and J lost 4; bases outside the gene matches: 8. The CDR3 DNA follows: TGTGCCAGCAGAGCCAGCGGGGATAGCACCGGGGAGCTGTTTTTT. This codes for CASRASGDSTGELFF.

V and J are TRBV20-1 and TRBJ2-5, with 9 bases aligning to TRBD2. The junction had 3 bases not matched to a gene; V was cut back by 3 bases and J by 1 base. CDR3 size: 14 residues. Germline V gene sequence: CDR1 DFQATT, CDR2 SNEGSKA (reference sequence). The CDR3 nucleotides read TGCAGTGCTAGCGGCGGGGGGGCCCAAGAGACCCAGTACTTC. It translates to CSASGGGAQETQYF.

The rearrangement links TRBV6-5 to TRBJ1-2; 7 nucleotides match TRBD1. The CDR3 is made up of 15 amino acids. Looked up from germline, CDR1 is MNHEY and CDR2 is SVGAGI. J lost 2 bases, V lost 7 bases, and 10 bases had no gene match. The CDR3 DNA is TGTGCCAGCATCAAACGAGGGACAGCCAACTATGGCTACACCTTC. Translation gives CASIKRGTANYGYTF.

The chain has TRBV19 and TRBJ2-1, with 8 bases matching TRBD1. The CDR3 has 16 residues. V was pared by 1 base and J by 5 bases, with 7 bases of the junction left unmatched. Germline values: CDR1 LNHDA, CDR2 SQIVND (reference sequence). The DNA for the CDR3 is TGTGCCAGTAGTATAGGGGGGACAGGAGCCAACAATGAGCAGTTCTTC. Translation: CASSIGGTGANNEQFF.

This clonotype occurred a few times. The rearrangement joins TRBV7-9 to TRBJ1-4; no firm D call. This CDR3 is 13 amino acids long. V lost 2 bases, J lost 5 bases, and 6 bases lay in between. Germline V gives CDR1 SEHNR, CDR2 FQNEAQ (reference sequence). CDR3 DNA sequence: TGTGCCAGCAGCTTAAAACGGAATGAAAAACTGTTTTTT. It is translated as CASSLKRNEKLFF.

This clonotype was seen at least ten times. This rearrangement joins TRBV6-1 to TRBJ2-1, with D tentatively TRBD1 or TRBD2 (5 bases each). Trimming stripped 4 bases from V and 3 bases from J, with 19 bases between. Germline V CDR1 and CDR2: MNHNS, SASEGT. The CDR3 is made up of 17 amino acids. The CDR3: CASSGGRGAFFYNEQFF. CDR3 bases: TGTGCCAGCAGTGGTGGAAGGGGAGCATTCTTCTACAATGAGCAGTTCTTC.

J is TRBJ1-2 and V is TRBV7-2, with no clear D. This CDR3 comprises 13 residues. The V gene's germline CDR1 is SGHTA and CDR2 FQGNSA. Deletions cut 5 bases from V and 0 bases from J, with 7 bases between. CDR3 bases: TGTGCCAGCAGCCCCGAAGCTAACTATGGCTACACCTTC. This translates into CASSPEANYGYTF. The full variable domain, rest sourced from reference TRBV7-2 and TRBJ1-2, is GAGVSQSPSNKVTEKGKDVELRCDPISGHTALYWYRQSLGQGLEFLIYFQGNSAPDKSGLPSDRFSAERTGGSVSTLTIQRTQQEDSAVYLCASSPEANYGYTFGSGTRLTVV.

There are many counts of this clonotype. The CDR3 DNA reads as TGTGCCAGCAGCCCACAGGGTACCGGGGAGCTGTTTTTT. Amino acid sequence: CASSPQGTGELFF. The rearrangement joins TRBV7-7 to TRBJ2-2, with a tentative D call TRBD1 (6 bases). Trimming stripped 5 bases from V and 5 bases from J, with 9 bases between. The germline gives CDR1 SSHAT, CDR2 FNYEAQ (reference sequence). The CDR3 contains 13 residues.

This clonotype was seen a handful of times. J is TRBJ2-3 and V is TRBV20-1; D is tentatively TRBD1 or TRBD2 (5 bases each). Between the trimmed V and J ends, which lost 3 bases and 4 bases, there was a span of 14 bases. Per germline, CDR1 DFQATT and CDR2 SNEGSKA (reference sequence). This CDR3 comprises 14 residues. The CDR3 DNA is TGCAGTGCTAGCCGGGACGGGCGCGCAGATACGCAGTATTTT. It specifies CSASRDGRADTQYF.

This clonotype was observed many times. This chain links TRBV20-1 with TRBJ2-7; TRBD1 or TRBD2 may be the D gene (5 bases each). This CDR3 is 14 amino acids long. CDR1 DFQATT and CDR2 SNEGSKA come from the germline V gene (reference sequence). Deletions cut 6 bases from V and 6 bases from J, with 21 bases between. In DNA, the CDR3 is TGCAGTGCCCGAAAGGGCGGGCAGGGTCCCGAGCAGTACTTC. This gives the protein CSARKGGQGPEQYF.

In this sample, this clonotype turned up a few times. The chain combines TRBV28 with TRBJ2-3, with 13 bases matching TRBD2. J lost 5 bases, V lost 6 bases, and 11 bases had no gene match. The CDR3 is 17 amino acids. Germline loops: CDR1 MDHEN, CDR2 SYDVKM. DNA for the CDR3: TGTGCCAGCAGCCGCGGACTAGCGGGGGACTACAGAGATACGCAGTATTTT. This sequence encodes CASSRGLAGDYRDTQYF.

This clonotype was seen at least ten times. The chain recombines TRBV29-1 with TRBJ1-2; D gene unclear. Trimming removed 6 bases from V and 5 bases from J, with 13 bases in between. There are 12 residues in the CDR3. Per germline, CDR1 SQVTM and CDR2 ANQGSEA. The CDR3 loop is CSVAGKGYGYTF. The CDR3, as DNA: TGCAGCGTCGCCGGGAAGGGTTATGGCTACACCTTC.

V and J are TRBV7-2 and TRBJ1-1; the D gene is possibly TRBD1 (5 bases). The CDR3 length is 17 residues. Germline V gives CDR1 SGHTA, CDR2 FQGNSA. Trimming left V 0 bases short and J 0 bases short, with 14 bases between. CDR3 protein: CASSLARRGPMNTEAFF. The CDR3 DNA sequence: TGTGCCAGCAGCTTAGCGAGGCGGGGACCTATGAACACTGAAGCTTTCTTT.

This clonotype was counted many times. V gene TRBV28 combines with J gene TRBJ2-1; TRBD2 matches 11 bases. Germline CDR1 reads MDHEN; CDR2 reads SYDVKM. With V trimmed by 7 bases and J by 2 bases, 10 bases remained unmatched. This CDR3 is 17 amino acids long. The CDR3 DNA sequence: TGTGCCAGCACTTTCCCCTTAGCGGGGGGGCCCTACAATGAGCAGTTCTTC. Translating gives CASTFPLAGGPYNEQFF.

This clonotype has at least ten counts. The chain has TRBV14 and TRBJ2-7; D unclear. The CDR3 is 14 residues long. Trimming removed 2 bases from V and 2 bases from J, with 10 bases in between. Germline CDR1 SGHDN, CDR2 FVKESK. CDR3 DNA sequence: TGTGCCAGCAGCCAAACCTTGAATACCTACGAGCAGTACTTC. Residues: CASSQTLNTYEQYF. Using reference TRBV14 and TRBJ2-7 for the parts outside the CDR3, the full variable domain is EAGVTQFPSHSVIEKGQTVTLRCDPISGHDNLYWYRRVMGKEIKFLLHFVKESKQDESGMPNNRFLAERTGGTYSTLKVQPAELEDSGVYFCASSQTLNTYEQYFGPGTRLTVT.

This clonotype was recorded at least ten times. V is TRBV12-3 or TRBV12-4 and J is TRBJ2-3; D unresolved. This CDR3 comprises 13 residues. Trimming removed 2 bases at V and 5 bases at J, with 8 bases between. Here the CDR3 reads CASSLRVIDTQYF. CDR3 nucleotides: TGTGCCAGCAGTTTAAGGGTTATAGATACGCAGTATTTT.